These T cell receptor beta chains were read from a single sample in a study of T cells in Graves' hyperthyroidism and ophthalmopathy. TCRdb independently ran MiXCR on the multiplex PCR reads; one entry per CDR3 protein. The table has more than 500,000 distinct CDR3 sequences, 12% to 15% seen once. Sequencing was done on a sample of blood. All receptors derive from a woman aged 40-49 years with Graves' hyperthyroidism. Each CDR3 is given with its conserved first and last residue. Fields, in order: clone size, V gene, D gene, J gene, CDR3 DNA, CDR3 protein. The D gene is left open where the match is weak. Clone size, where shown, is once, few, many, or a class for clones that have expanded.

many,TRBV5-1,TRBD1,TRBJ2-7,TGCGCCAGCAGCTTATCGAGGACAGGGCCGTACGAGCAGTACTTC,CASSLSRTGPYEQYF
many,TRBV18,NA,TRBJ2-7,TGTGCCAGCTCACCGCAGGATGGATACGAGCAGTACTTC,CASSPQDGYEQYF
NA,TRBV11-2,NA,TRBJ1-1,TGTGCCAGCAGATTAGACACCTACACTGAAGCTTTCTTT,CASRLDTYTEAFF
many,TRBV12-3/TRBV12-4,NA,TRBJ1-1,TGTGCCAGCAGTTTTTCGTCGGCGTTGGGGGACACTGAAGCTTTCTTT,CASSFSSALGDTEAFF
many,TRBV24-1,NA,TRBJ2-2,TGTGCCACCAGTGGGACGGAAAACACCGGGGAGCTGTTTTTT,CATSGTENTGELFF
few,TRBV4-1,TRBD1,TRBJ1-5,TGCGCCAGCAGCCAAGCGGGGGGGACAGCGAGGAGTCAGCCCCAGCATTTT,CASSQAGGTARSQPQHF
many,TRBV12-3/TRBV12-4,TRBD1,TRBJ1-2,TGTGCCAGCAGTTTCGGGGACAGGGACTATGGCTACACCTTC,CASSFGDRDYGYTF
NA,TRBV25-1,NA,TRBJ2-2,TGTGCCAGCAGTGGCCGGGACTTCGCGAACACCGGGGAGCTGTTTTTT,CASSGRDFANTGELFF
many,TRBV2,TRBD1,TRBJ1-4,TGTGCCAGCAGTGTTAAACAGGGGCGTAATGAAAAACTGTTTTTT,CASSVKQGRNEKLFF
NA,TRBV28,NA,TRBJ1-4,TGTGCCAGCAGTCCCCTGTCGGTTGAAAAACTGTTTTTT,CASSPLSVEKLFF
many,TRBV2,TRBD1,TRBJ2-7,TGTGCCAGCAGTCCAGGAGGGACAGGACTCTACGAGCAGTACTTC,CASSPGGTGLYEQYF
NA,TRBV6-1,NA,TRBJ2-1,TGTGCCAGCAGTTCACCTACTACGAGCTCCTACAATGAGCAGTTCTTC,CASSSPTTSSYNEQFF
NA,TRBV7-2,TRBD1,TRBJ2-7,TGTGCCAGCAGCTCCAGCTTGGGACAGGGCTCCTACGAGCAGTACTTC,CASSSSLGQGSYEQYF
many,TRBV20-1,NA,TRBJ2-5,TGCAGTGCTTTCTCTACGGGGTCAGAGACCCAGTACTTC,CSAFSTGSETQYF
few,TRBV7-2,TRBD1,TRBJ1-1,TGTGCCAGCAGCCCCCGTGAGGGGGCCACTGAAGCTTTCTTT,CASSPREGATEAFF
many,TRBV12-3/TRBV12-4,NA,TRBJ1-2,TGTGCCAGCAGTCACGACACCAACTATGGCTACACCTTC,CASSHDTNYGYTF
many,TRBV30,NA,TRBJ2-2,TGTGCCTGGAGGCCCGACAGTAACACCGGGGAGCTGTTTTTT,CAWRPDSNTGELFF
many,TRBV6-1,TRBD1,TRBJ2-1,TGTGCCACCAGAGGACAGGGGGTATCCAATGAGCAGTTCTTC,CATRGQGVSNEQFF
many,TRBV5-1,TRBD1,TRBJ1-5,TGCGCCAGCAGCTTGGGCGAGGGGGCTGGGCAGCCCCAGCATTTT,CASSLGEGAGQPQHF
many,TRBV6-5,TRBD2,TRBJ2-3,TGTGCCAGCAGTTACGATCTTAGCGGGCACACAGATACGCAGTATTTT,CASSYDLSGHTDTQYF
many,TRBV27,NA,TRBJ1-6,TGTGCCAGCAGTTTATCAGGGATAACCTATAATTCACCCCTCCACTTT,CASSLSGITYNSPLHF
NA,TRBV11-3,TRBD1,TRBJ2-7,TGTGCCAGCAGCCCCGGACAGGGGTTCGCCTACGAGCAGTACTTC,CASSPGQGFAYEQYF
NA,TRBV11-2,NA,TRBJ1-4,TGTGCCAGCAGCTTAGGCCATTACTTGGGGACCTACTCCCTGGGTGAAAAACTGTTTTTT,CASSLGHYLGTYSLGEKLFF
many,TRBV20-1,TRBD1,TRBJ2-1,TGCAGTGCTAGAGGTAGGGGGCAGGGGGTCTTCAATGAGCAGTTCTTC,CSARGRGQGVFNEQFF
NA,TRBV7-9,TRBD2,TRBJ2-2,TGTGCCAGCAGACTCGAGCGGGAGGGGAACACCGGGGAGCTGTTTTTT,CASRLEREGNTGELFF
many,TRBV20-1,NA,TRBJ2-7,TGCAGTGCTAGAGATTCAGCTTCAGGGAGCTCCTACGAGCAGTACTTC,CSARDSASGSSYEQYF
many,TRBV29-1,TRBD2,TRBJ2-1,TGCAGCGTCGTCGGACTAGCGGGGGATTACAATGAGCAGTTCTTC,CSVVGLAGDYNEQFF
many,TRBV10-2,TRBD2,TRBJ2-7,TGCGCCAGCAGCCACCTCGGGGGGGACTACGAGCAGTACTTC,CASSHLGGDYEQYF
many,TRBV20-1,TRBD2,TRBJ2-1,TGCAGTGCTAGAGATCGTGGCGGGAGGGCCTACAATGAGCAGTTCTTC,CSARDRGGRAYNEQFF
many,TRBV12-3/TRBV12-4,TRBD2,TRBJ2-4,TGTGCCAGCTCCGGGCGGGAGGGGGACATTCAGTACTTC,CASSGREGDIQYF
many,TRBV28,TRBD1,TRBJ1-6,TGTGCCAGCAGCCCCGGGACAGGGAGCTGGAATTCACCCCTCCACTTT,CASSPGTGSWNSPLHF
NA,TRBV7-3,NA,TRBJ2-7,TGTGCCAGCAGCTCACATCAGGGATACGAGCAGTACTTC,CASSSHQGYEQYF
NA,TRBV20-1,NA,TRBJ1-5,TGCAGTGCTACGCGACCGAATCAGCCCCAGCATTTT,CSATRPNQPQHF
NA,TRBV10-3,NA,TRBJ1-5,TGTGCCATCAGTGGAACCCGGGCGGAGCCCCAGCATTTT,CAISGTRAEPQHF
many,TRBV5-1,TRBD2,TRBJ2-1,TGCGCCAGCAGCTTGGATGTAGCGGGACTCCTCAATGAGCAGTTCTTC,CASSLDVAGLLNEQFF
once,TRBV28,TRBD2,TRBJ2-1,TGTGCCAGCAGTTCCCCGGGACTAGACGGCAATGAGCAGTTCTTC,CASSSPGLDGNEQFF
few,TRBV2,NA,TRBJ2-6,TGTGCCAGCAGTGAAAGTCAGATCTCTGGGGCCAACGTCCTGACTTTC,CASSESQISGANVLTF
few,TRBV19,NA,TRBJ1-5,TGTGCCAGTAGTATACAAGGAGACAATCAGCCCCAGCATTTT,CASSIQGDNQPQHF
NA,TRBV6-2/TRBV6-3,NA,TRBJ1-2,TGTGCCAGCCGGGCAGGGGAGGGCTATGGCTACACCTTC,CASRAGEGYGYTF
few,TRBV18,TRBD1,TRBJ2-7,TGTGCCAGCTCGCCAACCGGGACAGAGTCCTACGAGCAGTACTTC,CASSPTGTESYEQYF
NA,TRBV28,NA,TRBJ2-4,TGTGCCAGCAGTCCGGTGGGGAACATTCAGTACTTC,CASSPVGNIQYF
many,TRBV28,TRBD1,TRBJ1-2,TGTGCCAGCAGTCTTAGGACAGGGGTGGGCTACACCTTC,CASSLRTGVGYTF
NA,TRBV20-1,TRBD2,TRBJ2-3,TGCAGTGCTAGAGGGGAACTAGCGGGAGAGTATAATACGCAGTATTTT,CSARGELAGEYNTQYF
many,TRBV19,NA,TRBJ1-5,TGTGCCAGTAGCCCCCCAGTGTCGGAGCCCCAGCATTTT,CASSPPVSEPQHF
NA,TRBV27,NA,TRBJ2-1,TGTGCCAGCAGTCTCAACAGTGGAACCTACTACAATGAGCAGTTCTTC,CASSLNSGTYYNEQFF
many,TRBV20-1,TRBD2,TRBJ2-7,TGCAGTGCTCCGGCTAGCGGGAGAGAGGCGTCCTACGAGCAGTACTTC,CSAPASGREASYEQYF
NA,TRBV27,NA,TRBJ1-2,TGTGCCAGCAGTTCGACGGACCGTTATGGCTACACCTTC,CASSSTDRYGYTF
many,TRBV7-9,TRBD1,TRBJ2-3,TGTGCCAGCAGCTTAGTAAATTTTGGACAGGGGCTATCAGATACGCAGTATTTT,CASSLVNFGQGLSDTQYF
few,TRBV20-1,NA,TRBJ2-7,TGCAGTGCTAGAAGGCAGGGGCGCCGCGAGCAGTACTTC,CSARRQGRREQYF
few,TRBV25-1,NA,TRBJ2-1,TGTGCCAGCAGTGAATTCGGTGATGAGCAGTTCTTC,CASSEFGDEQFF
few,TRBV6-5,NA,TRBJ2-7,TGTGCCAGCAGTTACGGGCGGGGTCCAGCCTACGAGCAGTACTTC,CASSYGRGPAYEQYF
few,TRBV4-1,TRBD2,TRBJ2-5,TGCGCCAGCAGCCAAGGATTTTGGCCTAGCGGAGCGCAAGAGACCCAGTACTTC,CASSQGFWPSGAQETQYF
few,TRBV4-1,NA,TRBJ2-7,TGCGCCAGCAGCCAAGATCCTGGGAGTATGGAAAACGAGCAGTACTTC,CASSQDPGSMENEQYF
many,TRBV9,NA,TRBJ2-1,TGTGCCAGCAGCGTTAGGTCTTATGAGCAGTTCTTC,CASSVRSYEQFF
many,TRBV7-2,TRBD2,TRBJ2-3,TGTGCCAGCAGCACGCGGACTAGCGGCACAGATACGCAGTATTTT,CASSTRTSGTDTQYF
NA,TRBV2,NA,TRBJ2-2,TGTGCCAGCTTTTGGCGGCGACAACACACCGGGGAGCTGTTTTTT,CASFWRRQHTGELFF
NA,TRBV10-3,NA,TRBJ2-4,TGTGCCATCAGTGAGTCAATGGGACTGGTAGCCAAAAACATTCAGTACTTC,CAISESMGLVAKNIQYF